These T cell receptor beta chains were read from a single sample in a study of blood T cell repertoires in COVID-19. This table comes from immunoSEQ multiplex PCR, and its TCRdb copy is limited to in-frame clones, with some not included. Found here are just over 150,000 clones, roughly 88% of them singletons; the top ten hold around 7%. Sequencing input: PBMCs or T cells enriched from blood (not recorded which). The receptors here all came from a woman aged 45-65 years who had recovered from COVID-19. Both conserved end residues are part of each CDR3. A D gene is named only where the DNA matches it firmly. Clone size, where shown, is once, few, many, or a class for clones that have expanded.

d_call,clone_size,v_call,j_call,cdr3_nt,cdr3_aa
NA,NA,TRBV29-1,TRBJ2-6,TGCAGCGTTGATGAGGGCATTGGTAACGTCCTGACTTTC,CSVDEGIGNVLTF
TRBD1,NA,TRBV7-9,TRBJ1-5,TGTGCCAGCAGCTTAGGGGACAGGGGCAATCAGCCCCAGCATTTT,CASSLGDRGNQPQHF
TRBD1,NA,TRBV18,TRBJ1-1,TGTGCCAGCTCACCAATCGCTGGGACAGGCCGATTCATGAACACTGAAGCTTTCTTT,CASSPIAGTGRFMNTEAFF
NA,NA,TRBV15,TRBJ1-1,TGTGCCACCAGCAGAGATCCTAGACGGATGAACACTGAAGCTTTCTTT,CATSRDPRRMNTEAFF
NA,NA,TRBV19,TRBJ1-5,TGTGCCAGTAGTAAATCAGGGAAAGTAGCACAGCCCCAGCATTTT,CASSKSGKVAQPQHF
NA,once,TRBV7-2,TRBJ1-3,TGTGCCAGCAGCTTAGCGCGGGGGGCTGGAAACACCATATATTTT,CASSLARGAGNTIYF
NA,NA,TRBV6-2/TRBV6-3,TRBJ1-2,TGTGCCAGCAGTTACGATTCCAGAAGCTATGGCTACACCTTC,CASSYDSRSYGYTF
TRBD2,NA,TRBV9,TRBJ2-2,TGTGCCAGCAGCGTAGTGGCTAGCGGGGCCGGGGAGCTGTTTTTT,CASSVVASGAGELFF
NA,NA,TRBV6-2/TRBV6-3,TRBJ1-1,TGTGCCAGCAGTTTGACTTGGAACACTGAAGCTTTCTTT,CASSLTWNTEAFF
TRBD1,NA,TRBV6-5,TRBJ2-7,TGTGCCAGCAGCCCCGGGACAGGGCGCGAGCAGTACTTC,CASSPGTGREQYF
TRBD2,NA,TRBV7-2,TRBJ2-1,TGTGCCAGCAGCACCAGACTAGCGGGGAACAATGAGCAGTTCTTC,CASSTRLAGNNEQFF
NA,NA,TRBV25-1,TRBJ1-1,TGTGCCAGCGGACTTAAGGAGAACACTGAAGCTTTCTTT,CASGLKENTEAFF
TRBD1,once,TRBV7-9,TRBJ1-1,TGTGCCAGCAGCTCTGACAGGGGTACCACTGAAGCTTTCTTT,CASSSDRGTTEAFF
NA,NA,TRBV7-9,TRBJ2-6,TGTGCCAGCAGCTTAGACGGCTCTGGGGCCAACGTCCTGACTTTC,CASSLDGSGANVLTF
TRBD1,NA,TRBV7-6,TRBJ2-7,TGTGCCAGCAGCTTTAACTCCGGGACAGGGTTCGACGAGCAGTACTTC,CASSFNSGTGFDEQYF
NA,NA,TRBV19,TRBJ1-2,TGTGCCAGTAGTATGTGGAGAACGGGGTCTAACTATGGCTACACCTTC,CASSMWRTGSNYGYTF
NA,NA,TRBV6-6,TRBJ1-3,TGTGCCAGCAGCAACTCTGGAAACACCATATATTTT,CASSNSGNTIYF
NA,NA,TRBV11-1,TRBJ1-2,TGTGCCAGCAGCTCTCAGGGTTCCCGTGGAGGCTACACCTTC,CASSSQGSRGGYTF
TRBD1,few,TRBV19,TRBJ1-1,TGTGCCAGTAGTTTCCAGGGGGCCACTGAAGCTTTCTTT,CASSFQGATEAFF
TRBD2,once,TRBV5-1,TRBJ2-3,TGCGCCAGCAGCTTGGGAAGCGGGGGGGCCACAGATACGCAGTATTTT,CASSLGSGGATDTQYF